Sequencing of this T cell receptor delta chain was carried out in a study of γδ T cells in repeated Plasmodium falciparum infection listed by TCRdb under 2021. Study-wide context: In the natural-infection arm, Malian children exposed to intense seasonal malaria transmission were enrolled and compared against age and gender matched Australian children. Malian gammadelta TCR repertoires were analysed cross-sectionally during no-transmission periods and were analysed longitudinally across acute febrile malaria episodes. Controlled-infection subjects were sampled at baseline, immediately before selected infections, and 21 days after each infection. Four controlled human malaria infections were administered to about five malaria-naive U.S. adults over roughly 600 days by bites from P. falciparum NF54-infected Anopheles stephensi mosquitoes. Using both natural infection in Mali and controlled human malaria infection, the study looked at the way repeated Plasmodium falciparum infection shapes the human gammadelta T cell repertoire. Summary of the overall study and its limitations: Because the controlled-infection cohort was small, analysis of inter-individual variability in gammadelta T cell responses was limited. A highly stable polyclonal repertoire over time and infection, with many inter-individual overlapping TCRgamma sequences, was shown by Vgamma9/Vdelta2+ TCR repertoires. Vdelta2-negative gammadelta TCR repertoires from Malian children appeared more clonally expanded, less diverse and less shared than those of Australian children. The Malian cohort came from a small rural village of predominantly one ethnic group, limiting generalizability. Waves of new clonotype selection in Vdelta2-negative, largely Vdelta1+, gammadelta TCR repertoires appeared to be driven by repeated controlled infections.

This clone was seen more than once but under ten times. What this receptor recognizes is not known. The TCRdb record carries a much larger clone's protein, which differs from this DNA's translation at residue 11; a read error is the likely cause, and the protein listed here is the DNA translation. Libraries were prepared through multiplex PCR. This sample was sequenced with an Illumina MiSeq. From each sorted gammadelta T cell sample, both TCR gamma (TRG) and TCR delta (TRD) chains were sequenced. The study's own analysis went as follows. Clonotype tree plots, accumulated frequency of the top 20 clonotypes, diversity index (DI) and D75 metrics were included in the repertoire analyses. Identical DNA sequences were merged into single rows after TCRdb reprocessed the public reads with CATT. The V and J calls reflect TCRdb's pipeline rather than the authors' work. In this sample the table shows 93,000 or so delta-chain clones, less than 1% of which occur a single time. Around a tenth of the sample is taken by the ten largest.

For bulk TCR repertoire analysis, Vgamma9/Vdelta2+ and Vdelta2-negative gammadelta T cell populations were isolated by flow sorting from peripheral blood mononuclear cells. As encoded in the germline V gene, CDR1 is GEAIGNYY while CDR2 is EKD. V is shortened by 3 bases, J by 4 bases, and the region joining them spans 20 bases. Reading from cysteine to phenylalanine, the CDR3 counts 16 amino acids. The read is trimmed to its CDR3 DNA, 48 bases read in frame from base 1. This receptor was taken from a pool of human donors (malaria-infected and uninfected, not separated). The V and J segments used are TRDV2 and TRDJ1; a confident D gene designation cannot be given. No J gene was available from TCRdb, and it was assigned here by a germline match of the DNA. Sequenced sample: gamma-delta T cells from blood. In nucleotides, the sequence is TGTGCCTGTGACTCCCTTACTCCAACGTACATCGATAAACTCATCTTT. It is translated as CACDSLTPTYIDKLIF.